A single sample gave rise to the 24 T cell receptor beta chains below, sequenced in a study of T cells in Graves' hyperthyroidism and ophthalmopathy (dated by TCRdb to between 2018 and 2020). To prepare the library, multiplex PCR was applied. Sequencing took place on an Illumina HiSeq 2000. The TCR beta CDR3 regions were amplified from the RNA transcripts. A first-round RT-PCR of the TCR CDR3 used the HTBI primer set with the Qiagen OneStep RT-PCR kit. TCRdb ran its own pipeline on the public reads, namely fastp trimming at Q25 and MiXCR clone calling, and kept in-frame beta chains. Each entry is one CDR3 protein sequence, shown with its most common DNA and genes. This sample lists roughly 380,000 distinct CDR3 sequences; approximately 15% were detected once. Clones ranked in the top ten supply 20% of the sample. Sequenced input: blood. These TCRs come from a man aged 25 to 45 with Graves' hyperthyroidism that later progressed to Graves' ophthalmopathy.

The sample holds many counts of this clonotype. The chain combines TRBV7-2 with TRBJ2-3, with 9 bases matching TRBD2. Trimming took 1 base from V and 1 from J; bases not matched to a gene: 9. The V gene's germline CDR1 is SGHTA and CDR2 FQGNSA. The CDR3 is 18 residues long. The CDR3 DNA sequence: TGTGCCAGCAGCTTAGTCGGCGGGGGGGTGTCGCGCACAGATACGCAGTATTTT. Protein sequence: CASSLVGGGVSRTDTQYF.

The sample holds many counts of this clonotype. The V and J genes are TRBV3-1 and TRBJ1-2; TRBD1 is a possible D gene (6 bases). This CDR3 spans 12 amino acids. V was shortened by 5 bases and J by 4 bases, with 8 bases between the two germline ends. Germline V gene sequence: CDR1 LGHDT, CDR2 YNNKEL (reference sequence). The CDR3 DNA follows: TGTGCCAGCAGCGGACAGTTCTATGGCTACACCTTC. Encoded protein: CASSGQFYGYTF.

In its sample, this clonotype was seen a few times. The CDR3 coding sequence is TGTGCCAGTAGTCCGACTGGCCCCAGGCCCCAGCATTTT. Its translation is CASSPTGPRPQHF. The chain carries TRBV19 and TRBJ1-5; D ambiguous. Trimming took 5 bases from V and 9 from J, leaving 14 bases between them. The CDR3 sequence is 13 residues long. Germline-derived CDR1 and CDR2 are LNHDA and SQIVND (reference sequence).

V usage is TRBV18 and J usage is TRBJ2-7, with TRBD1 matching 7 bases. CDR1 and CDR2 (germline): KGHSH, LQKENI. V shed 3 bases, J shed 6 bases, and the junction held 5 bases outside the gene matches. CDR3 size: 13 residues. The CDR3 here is CASSPFDRVEQYF. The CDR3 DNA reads TGTGCCAGCTCACCTTTCGACAGGGTCGAGCAGTACTTC. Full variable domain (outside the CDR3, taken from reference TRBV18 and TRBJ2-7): NAGVMQNPRHLVRRRGQEARLRCSPMKGHSHVYWYRQLPEEGLKFMVYLQKENIIDESGMPKERFSAEFPKEGPSILRIQQVVRGDSAAYFCASSPFDRVEQYFGPGTRLTVT.

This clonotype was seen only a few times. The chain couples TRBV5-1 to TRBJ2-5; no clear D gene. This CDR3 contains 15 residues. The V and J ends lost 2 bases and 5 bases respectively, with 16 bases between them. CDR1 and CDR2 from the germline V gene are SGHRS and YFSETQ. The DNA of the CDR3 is TGCGCCAGCAGCTTCACCCAGGTGGCCGGGGAGACCCAGTACTTC. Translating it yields CASSFTQVAGETQYF.

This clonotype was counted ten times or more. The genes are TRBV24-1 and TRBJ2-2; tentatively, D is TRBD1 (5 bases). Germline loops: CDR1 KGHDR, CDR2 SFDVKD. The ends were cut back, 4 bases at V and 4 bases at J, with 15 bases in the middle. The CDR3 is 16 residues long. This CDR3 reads CATSELNQQVTGELFF. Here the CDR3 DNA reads TGTGCCACCAGTGAACTTAACCAACAGGTCACCGGGGAGCTGTTTTTT.

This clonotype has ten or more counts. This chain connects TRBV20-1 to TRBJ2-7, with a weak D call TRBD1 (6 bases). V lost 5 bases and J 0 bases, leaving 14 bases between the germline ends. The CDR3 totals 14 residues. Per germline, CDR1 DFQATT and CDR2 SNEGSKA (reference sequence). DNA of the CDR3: TGCAGTGCTCCTCCGACAGGCGGCTCCTACGAGCAGTACTTC. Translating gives CSAPPTGGSYEQYF.

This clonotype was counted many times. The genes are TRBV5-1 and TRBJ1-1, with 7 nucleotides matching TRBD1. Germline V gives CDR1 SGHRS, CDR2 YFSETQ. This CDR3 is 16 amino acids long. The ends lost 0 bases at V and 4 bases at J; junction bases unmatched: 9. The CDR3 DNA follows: TGCGCCAGCAGCTTGGCGAAGGGGGCTAGGGGCACTGAAGCTTTCTTT. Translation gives CASSLAKGARGTEAFF.

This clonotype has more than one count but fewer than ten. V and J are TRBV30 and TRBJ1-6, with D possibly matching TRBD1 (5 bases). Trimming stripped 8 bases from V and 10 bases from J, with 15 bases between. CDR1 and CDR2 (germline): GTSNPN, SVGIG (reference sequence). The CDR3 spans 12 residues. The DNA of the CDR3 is TGTGCCCAGGGCAGGGTGCCGTCACCCCTCCACTTT. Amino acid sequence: CAQGRVPSPLHF.

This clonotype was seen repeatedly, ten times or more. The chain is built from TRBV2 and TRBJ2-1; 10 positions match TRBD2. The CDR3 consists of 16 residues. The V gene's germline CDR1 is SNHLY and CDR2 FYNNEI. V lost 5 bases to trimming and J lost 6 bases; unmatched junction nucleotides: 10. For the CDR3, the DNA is TGTGCCAGCAGTTACCGTAGCGGGGGGAGAGCCAATGAGCAGTTCTTC. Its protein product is CASSYRSGGRANEQFF.

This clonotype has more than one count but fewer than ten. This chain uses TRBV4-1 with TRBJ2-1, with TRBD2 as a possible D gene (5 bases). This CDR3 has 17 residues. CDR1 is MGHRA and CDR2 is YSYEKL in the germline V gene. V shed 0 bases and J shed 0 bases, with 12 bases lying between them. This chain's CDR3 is CASSQDHQRSSYNEQFF. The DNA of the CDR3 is TGCGCCAGCAGCCAAGATCACCAGCGGAGCTCCTACAATGAGCAGTTCTTC.

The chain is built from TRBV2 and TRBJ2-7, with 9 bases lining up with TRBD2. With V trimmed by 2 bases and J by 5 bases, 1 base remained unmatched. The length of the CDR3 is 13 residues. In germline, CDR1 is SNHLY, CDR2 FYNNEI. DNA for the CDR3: TGTGCCAGCAGTGAACCTAGCGGGGACGAGCAGTACTTC. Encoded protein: CASSEPSGDEQYF.

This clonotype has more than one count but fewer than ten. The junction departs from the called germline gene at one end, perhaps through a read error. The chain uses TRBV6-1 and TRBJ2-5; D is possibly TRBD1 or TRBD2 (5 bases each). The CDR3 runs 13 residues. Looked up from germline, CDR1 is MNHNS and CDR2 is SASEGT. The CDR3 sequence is CASSLRGAEAQYF. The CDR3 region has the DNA TGTGCCAGCAGTCTCCGAGGGGCAGAGGCCCAGTACTTC.

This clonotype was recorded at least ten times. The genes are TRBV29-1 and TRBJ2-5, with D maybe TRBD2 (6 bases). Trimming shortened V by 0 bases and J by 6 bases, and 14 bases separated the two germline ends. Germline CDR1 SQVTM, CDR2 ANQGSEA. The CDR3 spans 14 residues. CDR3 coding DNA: TGCAGCGTTGAAGAACGCAGGGCGGGACAGACCCAGTACTTC. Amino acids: CSVEERRAGQTQYF.

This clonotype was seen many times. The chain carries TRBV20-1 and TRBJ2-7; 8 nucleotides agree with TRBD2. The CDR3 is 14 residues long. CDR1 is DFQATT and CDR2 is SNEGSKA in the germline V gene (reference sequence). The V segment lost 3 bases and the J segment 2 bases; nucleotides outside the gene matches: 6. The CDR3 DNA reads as TGCAGTGCTAGGCCGGGACTAGAGGCCTACGAGCAGTACTTC. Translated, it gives CSARPGLEAYEQYF.

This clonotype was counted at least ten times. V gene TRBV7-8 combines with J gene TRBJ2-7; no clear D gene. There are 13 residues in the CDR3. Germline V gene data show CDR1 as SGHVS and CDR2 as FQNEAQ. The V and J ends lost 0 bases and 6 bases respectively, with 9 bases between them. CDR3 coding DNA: TGTGCCAGCAGCTTAGCCGGCCATCCCGAGCAGTACTTC. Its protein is CASSLAGHPEQYF.

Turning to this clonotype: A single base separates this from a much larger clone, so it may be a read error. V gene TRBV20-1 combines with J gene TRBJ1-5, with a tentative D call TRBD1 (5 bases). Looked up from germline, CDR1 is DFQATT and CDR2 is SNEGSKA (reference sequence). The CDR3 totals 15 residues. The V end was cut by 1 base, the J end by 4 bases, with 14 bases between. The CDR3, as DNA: TGCAGTGCTAGAGCCCCGGAACAGGCTAATCAGCCCCAGCATTTT. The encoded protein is CSARAPEQANQPQHF.

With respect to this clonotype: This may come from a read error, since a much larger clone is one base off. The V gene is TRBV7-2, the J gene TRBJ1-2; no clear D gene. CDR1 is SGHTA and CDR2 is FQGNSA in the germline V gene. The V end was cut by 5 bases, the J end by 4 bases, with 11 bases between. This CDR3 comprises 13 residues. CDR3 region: CASSVTASYGYTF. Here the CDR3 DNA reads TGTGCCAGCAGCGTTACAGCGTCCTATGGCTACACCTTC.

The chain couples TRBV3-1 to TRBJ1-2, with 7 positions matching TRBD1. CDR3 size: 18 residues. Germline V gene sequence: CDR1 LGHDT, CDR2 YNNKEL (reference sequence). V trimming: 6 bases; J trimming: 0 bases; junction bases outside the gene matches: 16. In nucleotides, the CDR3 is TGTGCCAGCAGTCGATCCACGCTCCGGGACAGAGCTAACTATGGCTACACCTTC. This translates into CASSRSTLRDRANYGYTF.

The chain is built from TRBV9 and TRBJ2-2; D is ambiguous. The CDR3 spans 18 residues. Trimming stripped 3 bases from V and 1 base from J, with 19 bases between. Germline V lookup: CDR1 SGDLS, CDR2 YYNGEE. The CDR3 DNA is TGTGCCAGCAGCGCTCAGATCTACCCCTACGGGAACACCGGGGAGCTGTTTTTT. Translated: CASSAQIYPYGNTGELFF.

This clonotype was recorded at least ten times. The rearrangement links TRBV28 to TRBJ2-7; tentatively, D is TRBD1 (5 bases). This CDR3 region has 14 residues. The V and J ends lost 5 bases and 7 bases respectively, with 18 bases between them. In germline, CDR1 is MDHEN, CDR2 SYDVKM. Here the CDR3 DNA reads TGTGCCAGCAGTCTACGCTCGGACATGAGGGAGCAGTACTTC. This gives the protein CASSLRSDMREQYF. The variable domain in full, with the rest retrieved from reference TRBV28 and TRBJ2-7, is DVKVTQSSRYLVKRTGEKVFLECVQDMDHENMFWYRQDPGLGLRLIYFSYDVKMKEKGDIPEGYSVSREKKERFSLILESASTNQTSMYLCASSLRSDMREQYFGPGTRLTVT.

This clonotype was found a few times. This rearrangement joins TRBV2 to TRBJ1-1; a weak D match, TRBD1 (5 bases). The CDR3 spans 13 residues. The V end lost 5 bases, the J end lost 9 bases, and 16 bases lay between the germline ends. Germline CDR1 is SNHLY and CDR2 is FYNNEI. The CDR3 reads CASSPIFGGQAFF. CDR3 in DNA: TGTGCCAGCAGTCCCATCTTTGGGGGACAAGCTTTCTTT. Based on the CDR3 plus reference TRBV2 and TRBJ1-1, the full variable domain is EPEVTQTPSHQVTQMGQEVILRCVPISNHLYFYWYRQILGQKVEFLVSFYNNEISEKSEIFDDQFSVERPDGSNFTLKIRSTKLEDSAMYFCASSPIFGGQAFFGQGTRLTVV.

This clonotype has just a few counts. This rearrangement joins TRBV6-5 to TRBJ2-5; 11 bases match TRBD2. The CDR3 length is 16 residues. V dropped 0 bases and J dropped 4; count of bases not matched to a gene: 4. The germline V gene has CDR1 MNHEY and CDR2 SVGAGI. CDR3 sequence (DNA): TGTGCCAGCAGTTACTCGATGCTAGCGGGGGGAGAGACCCAGTACTTC. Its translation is CASSYSMLAGGETQYF.

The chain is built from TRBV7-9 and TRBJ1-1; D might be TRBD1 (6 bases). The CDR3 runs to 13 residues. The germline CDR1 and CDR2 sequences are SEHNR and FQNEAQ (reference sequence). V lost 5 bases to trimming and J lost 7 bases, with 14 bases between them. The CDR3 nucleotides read TGTGCCAGCAGCCAGGGGCCGGAACTTGAAGCTTTCTTT. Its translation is CASSQGPELEAFF.